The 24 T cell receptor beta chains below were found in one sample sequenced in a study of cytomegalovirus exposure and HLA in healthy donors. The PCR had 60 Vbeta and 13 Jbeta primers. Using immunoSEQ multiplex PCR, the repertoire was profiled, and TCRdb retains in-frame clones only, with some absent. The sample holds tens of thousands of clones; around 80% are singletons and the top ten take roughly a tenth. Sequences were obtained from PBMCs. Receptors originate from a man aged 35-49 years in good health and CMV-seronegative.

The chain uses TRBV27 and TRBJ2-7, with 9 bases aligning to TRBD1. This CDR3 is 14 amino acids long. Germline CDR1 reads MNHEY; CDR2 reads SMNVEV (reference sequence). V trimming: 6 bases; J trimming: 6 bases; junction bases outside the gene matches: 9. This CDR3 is CASSPGTGPSEQYF. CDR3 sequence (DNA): TGTGCCAGCAGCCCCGGGACAGGGCCCTCCGAGCAGTACTTC.

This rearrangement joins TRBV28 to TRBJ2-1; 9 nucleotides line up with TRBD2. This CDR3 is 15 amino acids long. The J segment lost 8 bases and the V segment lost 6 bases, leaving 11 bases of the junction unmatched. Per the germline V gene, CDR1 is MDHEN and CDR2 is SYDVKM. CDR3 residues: CASRGDSGSVDEQFF. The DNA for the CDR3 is TGTGCCAGCAGGGGGGATAGCGGGAGTGTCGATGAGCAGTTCTTC.

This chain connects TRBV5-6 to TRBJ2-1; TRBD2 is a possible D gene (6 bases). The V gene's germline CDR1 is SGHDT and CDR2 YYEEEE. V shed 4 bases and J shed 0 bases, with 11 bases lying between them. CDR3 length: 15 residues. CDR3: CASSGRFASYNEQFF. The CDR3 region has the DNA TGTGCCAGCAGCGGGAGGTTTGCCTCCTACAATGAGCAGTTCTTC. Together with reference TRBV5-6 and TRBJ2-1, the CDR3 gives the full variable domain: DAGVTQSPTHLIKTRGQQVTLRCSPKSGHDTVSWYQQALGQGPQFIFQYYEEEERQRGNFPDRFSGHQFPNYSSELNVNALLLGDSALYLCASSGRFASYNEQFFGPGTRLTVL.

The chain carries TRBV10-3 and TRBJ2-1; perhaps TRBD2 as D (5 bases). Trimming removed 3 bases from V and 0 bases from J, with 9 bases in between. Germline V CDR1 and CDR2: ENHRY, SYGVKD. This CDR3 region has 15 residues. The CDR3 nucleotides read TGTGCCATCAGTGACTCGAGGGTCTCCTACAATGAGCAGTTCTTC. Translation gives CAISDSRVSYNEQFF.

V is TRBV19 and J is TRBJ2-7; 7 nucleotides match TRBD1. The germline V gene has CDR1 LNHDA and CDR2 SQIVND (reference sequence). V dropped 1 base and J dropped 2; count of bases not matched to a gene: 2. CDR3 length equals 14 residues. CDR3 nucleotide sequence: TGTGCCAGTAGTATAGGAGGGACAGCCTACGAGCAGTACTTC. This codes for CASSIGGTAYEQYF.

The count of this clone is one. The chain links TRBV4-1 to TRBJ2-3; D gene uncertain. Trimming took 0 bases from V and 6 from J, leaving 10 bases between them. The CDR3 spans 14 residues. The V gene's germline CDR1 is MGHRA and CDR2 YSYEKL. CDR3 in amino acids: CASSQESAADTQYF. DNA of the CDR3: TGCGCCAGCAGCCAAGAGTCGGCGGCGGATACGCAGTATTTT.

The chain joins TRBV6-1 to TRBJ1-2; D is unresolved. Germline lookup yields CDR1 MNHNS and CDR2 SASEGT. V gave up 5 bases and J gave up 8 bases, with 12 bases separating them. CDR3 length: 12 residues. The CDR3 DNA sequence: TGTGCCAGCAGTTCAGGAGGCGGAGGCTACACCTTC. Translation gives CASSSGGGGYTF.

The CDR3 region is CASSTGTSGGPGTQYF. CDR3 bases: TGTGCCAGTAGTACCGGGACTAGCGGGGGGCCGGGGACCCAGTACTTC. This chain joins TRBV19 and TRBJ2-5; TRBD2 agrees at 15 bases. Germline V lookup: CDR1 LNHDA, CDR2 SQIVND (reference sequence). Trimming took 4 bases from V and 7 from J; bases not matched to a gene: 7. The CDR3 has 16 residues.

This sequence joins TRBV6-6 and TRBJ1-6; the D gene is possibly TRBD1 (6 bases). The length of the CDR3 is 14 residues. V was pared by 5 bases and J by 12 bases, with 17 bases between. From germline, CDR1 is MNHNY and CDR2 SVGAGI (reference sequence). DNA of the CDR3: TGTGCCAGCAGTACGACAGGAACCAAGCGACCCCTCCACTTT. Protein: CASSTTGTKRPLHF.

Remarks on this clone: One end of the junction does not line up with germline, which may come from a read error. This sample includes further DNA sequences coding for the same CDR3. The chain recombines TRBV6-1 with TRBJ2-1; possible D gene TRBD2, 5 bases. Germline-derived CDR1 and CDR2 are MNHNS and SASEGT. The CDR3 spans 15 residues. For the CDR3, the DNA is TGTGCCAGCAACGCTGAGGGTCTGGGTTACAACGAGCAGTTCTTC. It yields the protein CASNAEGLGYNEQFF.

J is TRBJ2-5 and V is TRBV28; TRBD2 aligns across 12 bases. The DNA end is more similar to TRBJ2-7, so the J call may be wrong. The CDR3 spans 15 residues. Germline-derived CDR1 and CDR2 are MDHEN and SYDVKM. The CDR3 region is CASTKGLAGQFEQYF. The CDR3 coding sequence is TGTGCCAGCACCAAGGGACTAGCGGGTCAATTCGAGCAGTACTTC.

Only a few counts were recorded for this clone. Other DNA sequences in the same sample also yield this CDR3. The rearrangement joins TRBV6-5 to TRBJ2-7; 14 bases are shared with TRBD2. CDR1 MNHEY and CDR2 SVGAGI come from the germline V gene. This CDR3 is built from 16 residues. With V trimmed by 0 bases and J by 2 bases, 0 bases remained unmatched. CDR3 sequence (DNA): TGTGCCAGCAGTTACTCGACTAGCGGGAGGGCCTACGAGCAGTACTTC. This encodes CASSYSTSGRAYEQYF.

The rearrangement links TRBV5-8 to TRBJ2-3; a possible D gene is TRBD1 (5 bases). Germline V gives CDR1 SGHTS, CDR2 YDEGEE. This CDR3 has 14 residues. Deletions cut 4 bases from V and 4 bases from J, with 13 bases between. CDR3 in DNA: TGTGCCAGCAGCAAGGGCAGGGTTCCAGATACGCAGTATTTT. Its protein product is CASSKGRVPDTQYF.

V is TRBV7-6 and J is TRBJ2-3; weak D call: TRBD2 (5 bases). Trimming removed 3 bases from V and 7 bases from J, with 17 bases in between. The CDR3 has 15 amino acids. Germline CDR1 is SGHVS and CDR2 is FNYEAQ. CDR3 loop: CASSFRGGVMNTQYF. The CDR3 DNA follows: TGTGCCAGCAGCTTCCGGGGTGGTGTTATGAATACGCAGTATTTT.

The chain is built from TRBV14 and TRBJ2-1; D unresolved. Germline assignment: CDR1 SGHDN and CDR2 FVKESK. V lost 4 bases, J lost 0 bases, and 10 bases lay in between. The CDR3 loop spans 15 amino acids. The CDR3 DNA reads TGTGCCAGCAGCCCCAGGCCGTACTCCTACAATGAGCAGTTCTTC. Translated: CASSPRPYSYNEQFF.

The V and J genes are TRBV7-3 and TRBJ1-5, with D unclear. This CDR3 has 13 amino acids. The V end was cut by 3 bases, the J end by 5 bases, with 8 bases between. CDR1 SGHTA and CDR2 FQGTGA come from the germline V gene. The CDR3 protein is CASSLRTDQPQHF. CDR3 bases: TGTGCCAGCAGCTTGAGAACGGATCAGCCCCAGCATTTT.

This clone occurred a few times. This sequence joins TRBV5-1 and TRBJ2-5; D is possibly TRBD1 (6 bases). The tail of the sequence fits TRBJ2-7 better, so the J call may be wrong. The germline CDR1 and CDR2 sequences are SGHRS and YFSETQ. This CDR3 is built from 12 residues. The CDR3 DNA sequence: TGCGCCAGCCGGGACAAAAACTACGAGCAGTACTTC. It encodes CASRDKNYEQYF.

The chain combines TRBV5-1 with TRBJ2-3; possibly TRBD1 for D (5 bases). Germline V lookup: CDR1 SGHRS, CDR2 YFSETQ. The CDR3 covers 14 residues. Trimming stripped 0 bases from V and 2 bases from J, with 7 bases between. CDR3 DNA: TGCGCCAGCAGCTTGGGCAGGGACACAGATACGCAGTATTTT. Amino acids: CASSLGRDTDTQYF.

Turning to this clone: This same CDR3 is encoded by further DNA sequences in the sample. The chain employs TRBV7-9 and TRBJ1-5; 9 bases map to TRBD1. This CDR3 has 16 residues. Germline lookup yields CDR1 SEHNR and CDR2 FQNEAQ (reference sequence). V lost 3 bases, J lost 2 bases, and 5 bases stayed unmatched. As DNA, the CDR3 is TGTGCCAGCAGCTTTGGGTGGGACAGGGGCAATCAGCCCCAGCATTTT. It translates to CASSFGWDRGNQPQHF.

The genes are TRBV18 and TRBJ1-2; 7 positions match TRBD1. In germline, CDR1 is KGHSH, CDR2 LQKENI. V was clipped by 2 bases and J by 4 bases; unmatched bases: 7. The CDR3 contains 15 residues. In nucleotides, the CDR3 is TGTGCCAGCTCACCATCCGCAGGGGGACTCTATGGCTACACCTTC. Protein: CASSPSAGGLYGYTF.

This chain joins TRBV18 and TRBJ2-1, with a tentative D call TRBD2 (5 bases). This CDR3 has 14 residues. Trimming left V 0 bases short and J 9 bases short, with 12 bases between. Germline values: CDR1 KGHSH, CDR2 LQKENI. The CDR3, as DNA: TGTGCCAGCTCACCACCGAGCGTTAGCGTTGAGCAGTTCTTC. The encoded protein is CASSPPSVSVEQFF.

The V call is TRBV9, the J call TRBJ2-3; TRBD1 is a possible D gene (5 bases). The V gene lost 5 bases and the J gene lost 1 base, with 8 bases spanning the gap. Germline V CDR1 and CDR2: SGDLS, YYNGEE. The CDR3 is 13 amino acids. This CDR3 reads CASSQGGTDTQYF. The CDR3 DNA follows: TGTGCCAGCAGTCAGGGTGGCACAGATACGCAGTATTTT.

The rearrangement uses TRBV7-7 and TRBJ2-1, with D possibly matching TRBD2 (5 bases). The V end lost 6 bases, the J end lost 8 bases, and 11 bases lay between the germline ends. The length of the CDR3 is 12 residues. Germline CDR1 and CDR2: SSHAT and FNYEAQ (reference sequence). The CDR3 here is CASSPDGDEQFF. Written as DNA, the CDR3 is TGTGCCAGCAGTCCTGACGGGGATGAGCAGTTCTTC.

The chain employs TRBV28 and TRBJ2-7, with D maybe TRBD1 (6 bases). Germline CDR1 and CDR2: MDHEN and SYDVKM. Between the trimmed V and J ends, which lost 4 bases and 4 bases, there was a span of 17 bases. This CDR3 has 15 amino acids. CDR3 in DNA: TGTGCCAGCAGTTCCGGACAGACTGGAGCTTACGAGCAGTACTTC. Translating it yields CASSSGQTGAYEQYF.